The 13 T cell receptor beta chains below were found in one sample sequenced in a study of T cell repertoires in cytomegalovirus infection. TCRdb re-called the reads with MiXCR, one entry per CDR3 protein. The sample carries roughly 100,000 distinct CDR3 sequences, approximately 15% recorded once. The sample was PBMCs. The receptors were sampled from a human donor in good health (CMV status not recorded). Some clones in this sample may be carry-over from other donors' samples.

This clonotype was counted a few times. The rearrangement joins TRBV28 to TRBJ1-5, with D tentatively TRBD1 (5 bases). There are 14 residues in the CDR3. The V gene's germline CDR1 is MDHEN and CDR2 SYDVKM. V was clipped by 3 bases and J by 4 bases, with 10 bases between them. For the CDR3, the DNA is TGTGCCAGCAGTTTGGGCAACAGGAATCAGCCCCAGCATTTT. It is translated as CASSLGNRNQPQHF.

The rearrangement links TRBV4-1 to TRBJ1-2; D is unresolved. V shed 0 bases and J shed 4 bases, with 15 bases lying between them. Germline CDR1 MGHRA, CDR2 YSYEKL. The CDR3 runs to 16 residues. The CDR3 DNA is TGCGCCAGCAGCCAAGATGGCCTTCCCTCGGGCTATGGCTACACCTTC. This sequence encodes CASSQDGLPSGYGYTF.

J is TRBJ2-3 and V is TRBV7-3; tentatively, D is TRBD1 (5 bases). The CDR3 is made up of 13 amino acids. Deletions cut 5 bases from V and 6 bases from J, with 12 bases between. Germline CDR1 reads SGHTA; CDR2 reads FQGTGA. CDR3: CASSLQDKDTQYF. CDR3 nucleotides: TGTGCCAGCAGCCTACAGGATAAGGATACGCAGTATTTT.

This clonotype was counted ten times or more. The genes are TRBV6-6 and TRBJ1-1; D possibly corresponds to TRBD1 (5 bases). Looked up from germline, CDR1 is MNHNY and CDR2 is SVGAGI (reference sequence). V was pared by 5 bases and J by 6 bases, with 19 bases between. The CDR3 runs 15 residues. CDR3 in DNA: TGTGCCAGCAGTCACGGGACGGTCCGGCGACCTGAAGCTTTCTTT. Its protein is CASSHGTVRRPEAFF.

This clonotype occurred many times. The gene calls are TRBV14 and TRBJ2-5; D may match TRBD1 or TRBD2 (6 bases each). The CDR3 loop spans 17 amino acids. Germline V lookup: CDR1 SGHDN, CDR2 FVKESK. V lost 4 bases and J 5 bases, leaving 23 bases between the germline ends. The CDR3 DNA sequence: TGTGCCAGCAGCCCCACGGGGGCCGGGGCCCGTGAGGAGACCCAGTACTTC. It codes for CASSPTGAGAREETQYF. Variable domain in full (rest from reference TRBV14 and TRBJ2-5): EAGVTQFPSHSVIEKGQTVTLRCDPISGHDNLYWYRRVMGKEIKFLLHFVKESKQDESGMPNNRFLAERTGGTYSTLKVQPAELEDSGVYFCASSPTGAGAREETQYFGPGTRLLVL.

Note on this clonotype: The junction does not match germline at one end; this may be a read error. The chain links TRBV7-8 to TRBJ1-6, with D hard to call. Germline-derived CDR1 and CDR2 are SGHVS and FQNEAQ. The CDR3 length is 14 residues. The CDR3 loop is CASSIAGTNSPLHF. The CDR3, as DNA: TGTGCCAGCAGCATAGCGGGAACTAATTCACCCCTCCATTTT.

In this sample, this clonotype turned up a few times. The CDR3 is CAIRARRDTANYGYTF. The CDR3 DNA reads as TGTGCCATCCGGGCAAGACGGGACACGGCTAACTATGGCTACACCTTC. V gene TRBV6-2 or TRBV6-3 combines with J gene TRBJ1-2; D perhaps matches TRBD1 (6 bases). Trimming stripped 10 bases from V and 0 bases from J, with 21 bases between. Germline CDR1 and CDR2: MNHEY and SVGEGT. This CDR3 region has 16 residues.

The chain couples TRBV7-4 to TRBJ1-5; the D gene is possibly TRBD1 (6 bases). Germline CDR1 and CDR2: SGHVT and SQSDAQ. The V gene lost 5 bases and the J gene lost 5 bases, with 10 bases spanning the gap. This CDR3 comprises 13 residues. The CDR3 is CASSRDKDQPQHF. The CDR3 nucleotides are TGTGCCAGCAGCCGGGACAAAGATCAGCCCCAGCATTTT.

Details on this clonotype: One end of the junction does not line up with germline, which may come from a read error. The rearrangement links TRBV11-2 to TRBJ2-1; 15 bases map to TRBD2. Germline values: CDR1 SGHAT, CDR2 FQNNGV. This CDR3 spans 19 amino acids. CDR3 in amino acids: CASRLVGLAGGGSYNEQFF. CDR3 DNA sequence: TGTGCCAGCAGATTAGTGGGACTAGCGGGGGGCGGGTCCTACAATGAGCAGTTCTTC.

The V and J genes are TRBV11-1 and TRBJ2-5; possibly TRBD1 for D (5 bases). The V gene lost 1 base and the J gene lost 1 base, with 10 bases spanning the gap. CDR3 length: 15 residues. The germline V gene has CDR1 SGHAT and CDR2 FQDESV (reference sequence). CDR3 in amino acids: CASSLVRVPQETQYF. The CDR3 DNA reads TGTGCCAGCAGCTTAGTCAGGGTCCCCCAAGAGACCCAGTACTTC.

The gene calls are TRBV9 and TRBJ2-2; D possibly corresponds to TRBD1 (6 bases). Per the germline V gene, CDR1 is SGDLS and CDR2 is YYNGEE. V was shortened by 4 bases and J by 6 bases, with 19 bases between the two germline ends. The CDR3 contains 16 residues. CDR3 DNA: TGTGCCAGCAGCCCACAGGGCGCCGGGTTCGCCGGGGAGCTGTTTTTT. This encodes CASSPQGAGFAGELFF. Variable domain in full (rest from reference TRBV9 and TRBJ2-2): DSGVTQTPKHLITATGQRVTLRCSPRSGDLSVYWYQQSLDQGLQFLIQYYNGEERAKGNILERFSAQQFPDLHSELNLSSLELGDSALYFCASSPQGAGFAGELFFGEGSRLTVL.

This clonotype was picked up many times. The V gene is TRBV7-9, the J gene TRBJ1-6; D perhaps matches TRBD1 (6 bases). Trimming cost V 5 bases and J 7 bases, with 27 bases left between them. Germline assignment: CDR1 SEHNR and CDR2 FQNEAQ (reference sequence). This CDR3 is built from 19 residues. The CDR3 here is CASSHRGGERHLWNSPLHF. The DNA of the CDR3 is TGTGCCAGCAGCCATAGGGGGGGGGAGAGACACCTATGGAATTCACCCCTCCACTTT.

This clonotype has a handful of counts. This rearrangement joins TRBV28 to TRBJ1-2, with D possibly TRBD1 on 5 matching bases. Germline V gene sequence: CDR1 MDHEN, CDR2 SYDVKM. Trimming removed 1 base from V and 1 base from J, with 10 bases in between. The CDR3 loop spans 15 amino acids. CDR3 loop: CASSLLWGGNYGYTF. CDR3 in DNA: TGTGCCAGCAGTTTATTGTGGGGGGGTAACTATGGCTACACCTTC.